Following are 18 T cell receptor beta chains from one sample sequenced in a study of T cell responses to AZD1222 COVID-19 vaccine. Clones were sequenced by immunoSEQ multiplex PCR, and TCRdb holds only the in-frame ones, with some missing. The sample records tens of thousands of clones, around nine tenths being singletons. The sequenced sample was peripheral blood, obtained on day 0 of AZD1222 vaccination. These receptors originate from an adult in good health.

The rearrangement links TRBV7-9 to TRBJ2-3, with D possibly matching TRBD2 (5 bases). Trimming removed 3 bases from V and 9 bases from J, with 16 bases in between. CDR3 size: 14 residues. The germline V gene has CDR1 SEHNR and CDR2 FQNEAQ (reference sequence). The CDR3 here is CASSFRTGKETQYF. CDR3 DNA: TGTGCCAGCAGCTTTCGGACGGGGAAGGAAACGCAGTATTTT.

The chain is built from TRBV10-3 and TRBJ2-1; 8 nucleotides line up with TRBD1. CDR1 is ENHRY, CDR2 SYGVKD, per germline. The CDR3 runs to 14 residues. The ends lost 6 bases at V and 5 bases at J; junction bases unmatched: 6. This CDR3 reads CAIRQKQGDNEQFF. The CDR3 coding sequence is TGTGCCATCAGGCAGAAACAGGGGGACAATGAGCAGTTCTTC.

In regard to this clone: This sample includes further DNA sequences coding for the same CDR3. The rearrangement joins TRBV7-2 to TRBJ1-5, with 7 bases fitting TRBD1. This CDR3 has 16 amino acids. Germline V gives CDR1 SGHTA, CDR2 FQGNSA. V shed 1 base, J shed 2 bases, and the junction held 5 bases outside the gene matches. The CDR3 DNA sequence: TGTGCCAGCAGCTTAGAGGGGGCTGGGGGCAATCAGCCCCAGCATTTT. Protein product: CASSLEGAGGNQPQHF.

Remarks on this clone: This same CDR3 is encoded by further DNA sequences in the sample. The chain uses TRBV18 and TRBJ2-2, with 10 bases identical to TRBD2. Looked up from germline, CDR1 is KGHSH and CDR2 is LQKENI. V shed 3 bases and J 1 base; nucleotides not matched to a gene: 2. The CDR3 contains 16 residues. The CDR3 protein is CASSPRTSGNTGELFF. CDR3 in DNA: TGTGCCAGCTCACCCAGGACTAGCGGGAACACCGGGGAGCTGTTTTTT.

This chain links TRBV15 with TRBJ1-6, with D unresolved. From germline, CDR1 is LNHNV and CDR2 YYDKDF (reference sequence). Trimming removed 8 bases from V and 3 bases from J, with 11 bases in between. CDR3 length equals 14 residues. CDR3 sequence reads: CATSRNSYNSPLHF. CDR3 sequence (DNA): TGTGCCACCTCCCGAAACAGCTATAATTCACCCCTCCACTTT.

The sample holds one count of this clone. The V and J genes are TRBV19 and TRBJ1-5; D remains unclear. The germline CDR1 and CDR2 sequences are LNHDA and SQIVND (reference sequence). The CDR3 runs to 13 residues. V gave up 5 bases and J gave up 3 bases, with 8 bases separating them. CDR3 sequence reads: CASSPYTNQPQHF. The CDR3 region has the DNA TGTGCCAGTAGTCCCTACACCAATCAGCCCCAGCATTTT.

This sequence joins TRBV18 and TRBJ1-4, with D perhaps matching TRBD1 (6 bases). Deletions cut 5 bases from V and 6 bases from J, with 16 bases between. The length of the CDR3 is 15 residues. CDR1 and CDR2 from the germline V gene are KGHSH and LQKENI. This CDR3 reads CASSSLRGRHEKLFF. CDR3 coding DNA: TGTGCCAGCTCATCCTTGAGGGGGAGACATGAAAAACTGTTTTTT.

The chain uses TRBV27 and TRBJ2-1; 7 bases align to TRBD2. Unmatched junction bases numbered 5, after V lost 0 bases and J lost 9 bases. Germline V gives CDR1 MNHEY, CDR2 SMNVEV (reference sequence). The CDR3 loop spans 14 amino acids. CDR3 sequence reads: CASSLSAGVSEQFF. The CDR3 bases are TGTGCCAGCAGTTTATCGGCGGGAGTGAGTGAGCAGTTCTTC.

The rearrangement joins TRBV4-2 to TRBJ2-7; D is perhaps TRBD2 (6 bases). Trimming cost V 2 bases and J 7 bases, with 18 bases left between them. The CDR3 has 15 residues. The germline gives CDR1 LGHNA, CDR2 YNFKEQ. The DNA of the CDR3 is TGTGCCAGCAGCCAACCTACCGGGGATGGGGGGGAGCAGTACTTC. It is translated as CASSQPTGDGGEQYF.

The V and J genes are TRBV24-1 and TRBJ2-1, with D possibly TRBD1 on 7 matching bases. This CDR3 region has 15 residues. V lost 2 bases and J lost 2, with 9 bases in between. CDR1 is KGHDR, CDR2 SFDVKD, per germline. The CDR3, as DNA: TGTGCCACCAGTGATTGCGGGACAGCCTACAATGAGCAGTTCTTC. Its protein is CATSDCGTAYNEQFF.

V gene TRBV11-2 combines with J gene TRBJ2-1, with a tentative D call TRBD1 (5 bases). The CDR3 spans 13 residues. The V gene's germline CDR1 is SGHAT and CDR2 FQNNGV. Trimming pared 3 bases from V and 6 bases from J, leaving 9 bases between. CDR3 residues: CASSLQTVNEQFF. In DNA form, the CDR3 reads TGTGCCAGCAGCTTGCAGACAGTCAATGAGCAGTTCTTC.

This sequence joins TRBV4-2 and TRBJ2-1; 7 bases align to TRBD2. V lost 1 base and J lost 12; bases outside the gene matches: 3. Germline CDR1 is LGHNA and CDR2 is YNFKEQ. The CDR3 has 12 amino acids. This CDR3 reads CASSQAGGVQFF. CDR3 DNA: TGTGCCAGCAGCCAAGCGGGGGGTGTGCAGTTCTTC.

This chain connects TRBV28 to TRBJ1-2, with 9 bases aligning to TRBD1. V shed 3 bases and J 1 base; nucleotides not matched to a gene: 0. There are 14 residues in the CDR3. Germline loops: CDR1 MDHEN, CDR2 SYDVKM. In nucleotides, the CDR3 is TGTGCCAGCAGTTTGACAGGGGGTAACTATGGCTACACCTTC. It encodes CASSLTGGNYGYTF.

This chain links TRBV7-2 with TRBJ1-2, with 7 bases that match TRBD1. J lost 7 bases, V lost 5 bases, and 4 bases had no gene match. The CDR3 runs 12 residues. Germline loops: CDR1 SGHTA, CDR2 FQGNSA. CDR3 region: CASSRRTGGYTF. Here the CDR3 DNA reads TGTGCCAGCAGCCGCCGGACAGGTGGCTACACCTTC.

V gene TRBV5-1 combines with J gene TRBJ2-7, with TRBD2 matching over 12 bases. J lost 2 bases, V lost 3 bases, and 3 bases had no gene match. CDR1 and CDR2 from the germline V gene are SGHRS and YFSETQ. This CDR3 contains 15 residues. CDR3 loop: CASSYGLAGTYEQYF. In DNA, the CDR3 is TGCGCCAGCAGCTACGGACTAGCGGGAACCTACGAGCAGTACTTC. Full variable domain (rest looked up from reference TRBV5-1 and TRBJ2-7): KAGVTQTPRYLIKTRGQQVTLSCSPISGHRSVSWYQQTPGQGLQFLFEYFSETQRNKGNFPGRFSGRQFSNSRSEMNVSTLELGDSALYLCASSYGLAGTYEQYFGPGTRLTVT.

J is TRBJ2-3 and V is TRBV3-1 (or the pseudogene TRBV3-2); D remains unclear. Germline CDR1 LGHDT, CDR2 YNNKEL (reference sequence). V was cut by 0 bases and J by 8 bases, with 6 bases left in between. The CDR3 is 12 amino acids. For the CDR3, the DNA is TGTGCCAGCAGCCAAGAAGAGGCTACGCAGTATTTT. Amino acid sequence: CASSQEEATQYF.

The rearrangement links TRBV11-3 to TRBJ2-1; 7 bases map to TRBD1. Germline CDR1 reads SGHNT; CDR2 reads YENEEA. V shed 6 bases and J 6 bases; nucleotides not matched to a gene: 11. The CDR3 length is 15 residues. CDR3 DNA: TGTGCCAGCAGTCGAACGACAGGGCCTGTCAATGAGCAGTTCTTC. Its protein is CASSRTTGPVNEQFF.

J is TRBJ2-1 and V is TRBV28, with 10 bases fitting TRBD2. The germline gives CDR1 MDHEN, CDR2 SYDVKM. This CDR3 is built from 15 residues. V shed 5 bases and J 7 bases; nucleotides not matched to a gene: 8. Here the CDR3 DNA reads TGTGCCAGCAGTGCAGCGGGAGGGCCGGGGAATGAGCAGTTCTTC. This gives the protein CASSAAGGPGNEQFF.